What follows are 9 T cell receptor beta chains derived from one specimen sequenced in a study of blood T cell repertoires in COVID-19. The data were produced by immunoSEQ multiplex PCR, yet TCRdb's version contains in-frame clones alone and is incomplete. The table has 150,000 to 200,000 clones, approximately 80% seen once. The sequenced sample consisted of peripheral blood. The receptors come from a woman aged 40 to 49 with COVID-19, enrolled during active disease.

This rearrangement joins TRBV7-8 to TRBJ2-1; tentatively, D is TRBD2 (6 bases). Germline V gene data show CDR1 as SGHVS and CDR2 as FQNEAQ. The CDR3 spans 17 residues. Trimming took 1 base from V and 1 from J, leaving 14 bases between them. In DNA, the CDR3 is TGTGCCAGCAGCTTAGTCGCCGCTCGGGGGTCCTACAATGAGCAGTTCTTC. Its translation: CASSLVAARGSYNEQFF.

This chain joins TRBV4-1 and TRBJ2-1, with 8 positions matching TRBD2. Looked up from germline, CDR1 is MGHRA and CDR2 is YSYEKL. The V and J ends lost 1 base and 8 bases, in that order; junction bases with no gene match: 13. The CDR3 spans 17 residues. CDR3 sequence: CASSQGTGAGASDEQFF. The DNA of the CDR3 is TGCGCCAGCAGCCAAGGAACGGGAGCGGGAGCTTCGGATGAGCAGTTCTTC.

This clone has just one count. This rearrangement joins TRBV19 to TRBJ1-1, with D unclear. Trimming took off 4 bases at V and 1 base at J, with 13 bases between the two ends. CDR3 length: 15 amino acids. CDR1 LNHDA and CDR2 SQIVND come from the germline V gene (reference sequence). This CDR3 is CASSTLTTGNTEAFF. The CDR3 DNA reads as TGTGCCAGTAGTACCCTCACGACGGGGAACACTGAAGCTTTCTTT.

The chain joins TRBV19 to TRBJ1-1, with a possible D match to TRBD1 (5 bases). The CDR3 is 12 residues long. The germline V gene encodes CDR1 LNHDA and CDR2 SQIVND (reference sequence). Trimming left V 7 bases short and J 5 bases short, with 11 bases between. CDR3: CASNRGRTEAFF. In DNA, the CDR3 is TGTGCCAGTAATCGGGGGAGGACTGAAGCTTTCTTT.

The chain employs TRBV18 and TRBJ1-1, with D tentatively TRBD1 (5 bases). This CDR3 spans 17 amino acids. Between the trimmed V and J ends, which lost 3 bases and 0 bases, there was a span of 17 bases. Per germline, CDR1 KGHSH and CDR2 LQKENI. The CDR3 region is CASSPTSGVGMNTEAFF. CDR3 nucleotide sequence: TGTGCCAGCTCACCCACATCGGGGGTGGGAATGAACACTGAAGCTTTCTTT.

The chain recombines TRBV28 with TRBJ2-7, with TRBD1 matching 10 bases. The germline V gene encodes CDR1 MDHEN and CDR2 SYDVKM. The V gene end was trimmed by 6 bases and the J gene end by 2 bases; junction bases not matched to a gene: 10. The CDR3 runs 16 residues. CDR3 DNA sequence: TGTGCCAGCAGCCGTACCGGGACAGGGGACCCCTACGAGCAGTACTTC. Its protein is CASSRTGTGDPYEQYF.

The chain is built from TRBV6-2 or TRBV6-3 and TRBJ1-3, with D hard to call. The germline V gene has CDR1 MNHEY and CDR2 SVGEGT. The CDR3 is 17 residues long. Trimming stripped 0 bases from V and 0 bases from J, with 12 bases between. The CDR3 DNA sequence: TGTGCCAGCAGTTACTCAAGGGCGGGGAGCTCTGGAAACACCATATATTTT. Its translation is CASSYSRAGSSGNTIYF.

The chain is built from TRBV27 and TRBJ2-7, with 12 bases that match TRBD2. Germline V CDR1 and CDR2: MNHEY, SMNVEV (reference sequence). This CDR3 is 16 amino acids long. With V trimmed by 5 bases and J by 4 bases, 9 bases remained unmatched. The CDR3 DNA reads as TGTGCCAGCAGTACTAGCGGGAGGTCTTTATTGTACGAGCAGTACTTC. This codes for CASSTSGRSLLYEQYF.

This clone was seen only a few times. The rearrangement links TRBV5-6 to TRBJ2-7; 7 nucleotides align to TRBD2. This CDR3 is built from 14 residues. Unmatched junction bases numbered 3, after V lost 0 bases and J lost 3 bases. Germline CDR1 reads SGHDT; CDR2 reads YYEEEE. The CDR3 coding sequence is TGTGCCAGCAGCTTGGAAGCGGGGAACTACGAGCAGTACGTC. It yields the protein CASSLEAGNYEQYV.